One T cell receptor beta chain is described in this entry. Preparation of the TCRbeta library was carried out with unique molecular identifiers. TCRdb re-called the PCR reads with MiXCR, one entry per CDR3 protein. The sample records a few hundred thousand distinct CDR3 sequences, about a quarter being singletons. The sample comes from a study of T-cell reconstitution after alpha-beta-depleted transplantation in children. This specimen consisted of PBMCs, obtained before TCRalphabeta/CD19-depleted stem cell transplant. The TCR was taken from a boy under two years old with Wiskott-Aldrich syndrome, due to receive a stem cell transplant.

As DNA, the CDR3 is TGTGCCAGCAATGTGGGAGGTGTCACGCATGAGCAGTTCTTC. Encoded protein: CASNVGGVTHEQFF. The rearrangement links TRBV6-1 to TRBJ2-1; a weak D match, TRBD2 (6 bases). The ends were cut back, 7 bases at V and 8 bases at J, with 18 bases in the middle. CDR1 and CDR2 from the germline V gene are MNHNS and SASEGT. The CDR3 spans 14 residues.